This T cell receptor (beta chain) was identified in a study of cytomegalovirus exposure and HLA in healthy donors. Study details: Approximately 200 million T cells yielded 117 million unique TCR beta sequences in earlier analysis.

Study-wide findings and caveats: When a later analysis compared HLA-associated TCR beta chains with equally common others, the HLA-associated chains turned out to be more clonally expanded and to have lower generation probabilities. Earlier results showed most TCR beta V segments being productive about 87% or about 30% of the time.

The CDR3 sequence is 15 residues long. Germline V lookup: CDR1 SGHTA, CDR2 FQGNSA. V dropped 5 bases and J dropped 2; count of bases not matched to a gene: 6. PCR used 60 Vbeta primers and 13 Jbeta primers. In the original workflow: About 88 million unique TCR beta chains, roughly 11 million of them shared, were counted by a later analysis. TCRdb's table, derived via immunoSEQ multiplex PCR, lists solely in-frame clones and lacks some. The DNA gave D and trimming, while V, J and clone size come from that table. This table has about 67,000 clones, 80% to 90% appearing once. Remarks on this clone: Its antigen is not identified.

This chain connects TRBV7-2 to TRBJ1-5, with 7 bases matching TRBD1. This clonotype was obtained from a woman aged 25 to 45 in good health and CMV-seropositive. The sample consisted of PBMCs. CDR3 nucleotides: TGTGCCAGCAGCACGACACAGGGGCGCAATCAGCCCCAGCATTTT. Encoded protein: CASSTTQGRNQPQHF. The entire variable domain, with the rest obtained from reference TRBV7-2 and TRBJ1-5, is as follows: GAGVSQSPSNKVTEKGKDVELRCDPISGHTALYWYRQSLGQGLEFLIYFQGNSAPDKSGLPSDRFSAERTGGSVSTLTIQRTQQEDSAVYLCASSTTQGRNQPQHFGDGTRLSIL.